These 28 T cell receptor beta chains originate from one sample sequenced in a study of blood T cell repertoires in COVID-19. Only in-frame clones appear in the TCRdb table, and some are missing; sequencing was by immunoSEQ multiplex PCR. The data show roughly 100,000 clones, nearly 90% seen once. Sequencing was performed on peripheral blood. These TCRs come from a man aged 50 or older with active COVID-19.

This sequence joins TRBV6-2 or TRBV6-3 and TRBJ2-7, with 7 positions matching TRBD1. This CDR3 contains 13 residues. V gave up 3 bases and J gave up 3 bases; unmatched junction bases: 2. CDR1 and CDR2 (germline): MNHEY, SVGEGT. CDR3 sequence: CASSYNRGYEQYF. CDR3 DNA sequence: TGTGCCAGCAGTTATAACAGGGGCTACGAGCAGTACTTC.

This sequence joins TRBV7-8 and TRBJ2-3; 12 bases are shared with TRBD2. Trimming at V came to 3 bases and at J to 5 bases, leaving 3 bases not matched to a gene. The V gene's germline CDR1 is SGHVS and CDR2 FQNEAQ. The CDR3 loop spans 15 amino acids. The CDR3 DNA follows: TGTGCCAGCAGCTTTCGACTAGCGGGGGTAGATACGCAGTATTTT. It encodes CASSFRLAGVDTQYF.

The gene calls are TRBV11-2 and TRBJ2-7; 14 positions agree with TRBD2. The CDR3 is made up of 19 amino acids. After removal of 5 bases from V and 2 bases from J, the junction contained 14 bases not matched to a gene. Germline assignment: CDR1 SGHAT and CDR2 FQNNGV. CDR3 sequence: CASSPVVGLAGAQAYEQYF. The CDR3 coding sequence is TGTGCCAGCAGCCCAGTGGTGGGACTAGCGGGGGCGCAAGCCTACGAGCAGTACTTC.

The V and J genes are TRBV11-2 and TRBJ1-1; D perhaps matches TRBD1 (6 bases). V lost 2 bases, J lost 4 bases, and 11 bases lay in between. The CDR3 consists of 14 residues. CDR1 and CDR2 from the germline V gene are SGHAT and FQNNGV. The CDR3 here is CASSLKGGSTEAFF. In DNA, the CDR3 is TGTGCCAGCAGCTTAAAGGGGGGGAGCACTGAAGCTTTCTTT. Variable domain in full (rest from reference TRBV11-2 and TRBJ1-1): EAGVAQSPRYKIIEKRQSVAFWCNPISGHATLYWYQQILGQGPKLLIQFQNNGVVDDSQLPKDRFSAERLKGVDSTLKIQPAKLEDSAVYLCASSLKGGSTEAFFGQGTRLTVV.

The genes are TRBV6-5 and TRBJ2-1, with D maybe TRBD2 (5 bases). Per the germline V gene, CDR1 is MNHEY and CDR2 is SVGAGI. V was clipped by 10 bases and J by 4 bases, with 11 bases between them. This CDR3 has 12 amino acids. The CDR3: CATWTGYNEQFF. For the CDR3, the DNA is TGTGCCACGTGGACTGGGTACAATGAGCAGTTCTTC.

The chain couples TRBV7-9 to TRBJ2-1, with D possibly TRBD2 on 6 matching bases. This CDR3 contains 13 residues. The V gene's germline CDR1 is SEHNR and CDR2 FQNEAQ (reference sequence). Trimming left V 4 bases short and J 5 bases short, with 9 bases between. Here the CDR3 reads CASSYSGDNEQFF. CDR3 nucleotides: TGTGCCAGCAGCTATAGCGGAGACAATGAGCAGTTCTTC.

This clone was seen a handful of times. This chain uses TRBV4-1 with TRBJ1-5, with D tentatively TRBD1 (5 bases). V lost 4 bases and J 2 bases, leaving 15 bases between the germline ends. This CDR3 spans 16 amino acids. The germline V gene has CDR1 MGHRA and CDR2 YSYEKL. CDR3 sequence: CASSPWPGVGNQPQHF. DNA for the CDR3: TGCGCCAGCAGCCCCTGGCCGGGGGTCGGCAATCAGCCCCAGCATTTT.

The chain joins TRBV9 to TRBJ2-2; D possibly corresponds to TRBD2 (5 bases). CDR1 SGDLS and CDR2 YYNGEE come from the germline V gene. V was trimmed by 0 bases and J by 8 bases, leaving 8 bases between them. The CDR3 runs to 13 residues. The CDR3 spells CASSVDGEGELFF. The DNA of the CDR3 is TGTGCCAGCAGCGTAGACGGGGAGGGGGAGCTGTTTTTT.

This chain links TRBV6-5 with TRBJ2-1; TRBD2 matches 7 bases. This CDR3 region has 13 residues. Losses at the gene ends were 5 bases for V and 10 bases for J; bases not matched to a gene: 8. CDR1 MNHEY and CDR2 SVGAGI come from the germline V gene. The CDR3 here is CASSRPGAGEQFF. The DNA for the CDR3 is TGTGCCAGCAGTAGACCAGGAGCGGGGGAGCAGTTCTTC.

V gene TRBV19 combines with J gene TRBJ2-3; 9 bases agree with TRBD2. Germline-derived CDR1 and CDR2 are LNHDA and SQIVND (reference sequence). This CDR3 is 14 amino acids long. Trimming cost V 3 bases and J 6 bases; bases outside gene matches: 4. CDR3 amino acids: CASSIGGGADTQYF. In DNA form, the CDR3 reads TGTGCCAGTAGTATTGGCGGGGGGGCCGATACGCAGTATTTT. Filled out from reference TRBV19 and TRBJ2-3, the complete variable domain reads DGGITQSPKYLFRKEGQNVTLSCEQNLNHDAMYWYRQDPGQGLRLIYYSQIVNDFQKGDIAEGYSVSREKKESFPLTVTSAQKNPTAFYLCASSIGGGADTQYFGPGTRLTVL.

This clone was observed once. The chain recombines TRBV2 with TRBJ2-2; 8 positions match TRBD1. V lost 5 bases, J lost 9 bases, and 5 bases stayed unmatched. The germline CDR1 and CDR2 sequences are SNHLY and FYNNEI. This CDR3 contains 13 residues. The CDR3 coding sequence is TGTGCCAGCAGTCCCGGACAGGGTAGGGAGCTGTTTTTT. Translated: CASSPGQGRELFF.

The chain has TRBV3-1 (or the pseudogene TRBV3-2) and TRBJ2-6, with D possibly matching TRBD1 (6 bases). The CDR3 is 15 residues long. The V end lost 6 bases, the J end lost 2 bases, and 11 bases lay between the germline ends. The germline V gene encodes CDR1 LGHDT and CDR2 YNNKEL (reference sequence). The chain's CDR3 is CASRLQGAGANVLTF. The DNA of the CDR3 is TGTGCCAGCAGACTACAGGGAGCTGGGGCCAACGTCCTGACTTTC.

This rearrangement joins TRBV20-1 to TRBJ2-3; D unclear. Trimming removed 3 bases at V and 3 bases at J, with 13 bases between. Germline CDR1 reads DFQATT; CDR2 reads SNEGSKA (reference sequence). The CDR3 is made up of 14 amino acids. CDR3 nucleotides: TGCAGTGCTAGTCCACGGATGAGGACAGATACGCAGTATTTT. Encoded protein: CSASPRMRTDTQYF.

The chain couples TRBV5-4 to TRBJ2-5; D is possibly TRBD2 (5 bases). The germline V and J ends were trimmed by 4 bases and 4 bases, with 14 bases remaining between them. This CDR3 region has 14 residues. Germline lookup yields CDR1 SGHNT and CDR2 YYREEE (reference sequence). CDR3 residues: CASSPETSRETQYF. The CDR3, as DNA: TGTGCCAGCAGCCCCGAAACTAGTCGAGAGACCCAGTACTTC.

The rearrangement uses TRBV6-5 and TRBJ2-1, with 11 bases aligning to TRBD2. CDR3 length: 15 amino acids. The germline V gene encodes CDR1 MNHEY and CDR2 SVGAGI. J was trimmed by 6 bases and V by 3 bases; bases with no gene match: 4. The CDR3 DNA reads TGTGCCAGCAGTTATACTAGCGGGGGAGTCAATGAGCAGTTCTTC. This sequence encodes CASSYTSGGVNEQFF.

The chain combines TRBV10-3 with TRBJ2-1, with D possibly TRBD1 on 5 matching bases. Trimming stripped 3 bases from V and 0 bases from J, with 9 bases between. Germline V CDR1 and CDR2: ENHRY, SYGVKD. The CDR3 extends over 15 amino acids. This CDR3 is CAISEGVSSYNEQFF. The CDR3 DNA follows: TGTGCCATCAGTGAAGGGGTGAGCTCCTACAATGAGCAGTTCTTC.

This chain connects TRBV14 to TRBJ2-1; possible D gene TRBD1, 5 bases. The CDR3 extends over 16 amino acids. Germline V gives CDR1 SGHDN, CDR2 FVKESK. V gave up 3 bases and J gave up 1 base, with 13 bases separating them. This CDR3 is CASSQAGSISYNEQFF. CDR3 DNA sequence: TGTGCCAGCAGCCAGGCAGGGTCAATATCCTACAATGAGCAGTTCTTC.

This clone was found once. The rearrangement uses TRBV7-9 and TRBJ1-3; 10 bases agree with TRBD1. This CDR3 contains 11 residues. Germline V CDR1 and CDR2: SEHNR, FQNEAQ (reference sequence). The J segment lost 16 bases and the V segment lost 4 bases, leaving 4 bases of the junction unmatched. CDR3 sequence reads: CASSSGQGEYF. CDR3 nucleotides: TGTGCCAGCAGCTCTGGACAGGGGGAGTATTTT.

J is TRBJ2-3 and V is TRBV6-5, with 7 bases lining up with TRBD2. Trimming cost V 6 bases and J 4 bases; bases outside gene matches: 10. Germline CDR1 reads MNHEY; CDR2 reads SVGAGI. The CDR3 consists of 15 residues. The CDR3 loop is CASRNDPSGADTQYF. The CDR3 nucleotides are TGTGCCAGCAGGAACGACCCCAGCGGGGCAGATACGCAGTATTTT.

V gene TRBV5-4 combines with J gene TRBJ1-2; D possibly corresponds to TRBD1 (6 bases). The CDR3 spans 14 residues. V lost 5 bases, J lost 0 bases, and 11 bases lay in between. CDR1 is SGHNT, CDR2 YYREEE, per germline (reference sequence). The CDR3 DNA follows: TGTGCCAGCAGGGGGGCAGCGACTAACTATGGCTACACCTTC. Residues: CASRGAATNYGYTF.

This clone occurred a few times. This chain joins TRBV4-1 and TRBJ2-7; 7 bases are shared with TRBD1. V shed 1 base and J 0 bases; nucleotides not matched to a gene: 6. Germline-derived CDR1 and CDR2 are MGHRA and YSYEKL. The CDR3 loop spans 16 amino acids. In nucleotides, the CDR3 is TGCGCCAGCAGCCAAGGGCTGACAGGGATCTCCTACGAGCAGTACTTC. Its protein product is CASSQGLTGISYEQYF.

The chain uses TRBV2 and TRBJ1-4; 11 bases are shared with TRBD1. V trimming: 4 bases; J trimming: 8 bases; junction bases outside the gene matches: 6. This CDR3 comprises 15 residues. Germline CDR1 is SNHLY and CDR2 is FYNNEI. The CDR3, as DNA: TGTGCCAGCAGTGTCTGGGACAGGGGGGGGGAAAAACTGTTTTTT. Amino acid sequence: CASSVWDRGGEKLFF.

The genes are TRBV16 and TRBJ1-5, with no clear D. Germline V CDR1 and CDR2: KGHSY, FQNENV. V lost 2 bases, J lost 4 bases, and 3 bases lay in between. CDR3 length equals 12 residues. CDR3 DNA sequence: TGTGCCAGCAGCCAACTTAATCAGCCCCAGCATTTT. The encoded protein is CASSQLNQPQHF. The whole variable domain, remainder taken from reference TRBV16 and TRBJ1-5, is GEEVAQTPKHLVRGEGQKAKLYCAPIKGHSYVFWYQQVLKNEFKFLISFQNENVFDETGMPKERFSAKCLPNSPCSLEIQATKLEDSAVYFCASSQLNQPQHFGDGTRLSIL.

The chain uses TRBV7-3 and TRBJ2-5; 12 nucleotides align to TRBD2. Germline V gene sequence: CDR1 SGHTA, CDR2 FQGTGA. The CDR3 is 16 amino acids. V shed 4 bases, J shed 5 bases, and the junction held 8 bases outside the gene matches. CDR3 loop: CASSSTSGGPYETQYF. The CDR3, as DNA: TGTGCCAGCAGCTCGACTAGCGGGGGACCCTATGAGACCCAGTACTTC.

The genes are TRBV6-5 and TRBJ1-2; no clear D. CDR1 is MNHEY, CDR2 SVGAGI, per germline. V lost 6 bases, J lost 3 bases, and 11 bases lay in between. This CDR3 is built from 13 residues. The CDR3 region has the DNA TGTGCCAGCAGGGCAGGAGCGGACTATGGCTACACCTTC. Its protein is CASRAGADYGYTF.

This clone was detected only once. CDR3 DNA sequence: TGTGCCAGCAGTTCAACAGGCTTCGGCTCCTACAATGAGCAGTTCTTC. As protein: CASSSTGFGSYNEQFF. The rearrangement joins TRBV27 to TRBJ2-1; D possibly corresponds to TRBD1 (5 bases). The CDR3 is made up of 16 amino acids. V was clipped by 4 bases and J by 0 bases, with 13 bases between them. The germline V gene has CDR1 MNHEY and CDR2 SMNVEV (reference sequence).

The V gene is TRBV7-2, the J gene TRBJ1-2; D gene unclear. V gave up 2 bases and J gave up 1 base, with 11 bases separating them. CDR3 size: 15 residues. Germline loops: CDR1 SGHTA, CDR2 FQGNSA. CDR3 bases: TGTGCCAGCAGCTTACTGGGCAGATATAACTATGGCTACACCTTC. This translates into CASSLLGRYNYGYTF.

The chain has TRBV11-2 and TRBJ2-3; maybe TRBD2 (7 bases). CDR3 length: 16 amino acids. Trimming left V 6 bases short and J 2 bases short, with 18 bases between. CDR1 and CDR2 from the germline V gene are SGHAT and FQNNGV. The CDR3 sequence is CASRSPRGGLTDTQYF. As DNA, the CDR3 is TGTGCCAGCAGATCCCCTCGCGGGGGCCTCACAGATACGCAGTATTTT.